The entry below gives a single TCR beta chain sequence along with its context. What it binds is unknown. This entry is derived from a study of CD8 T cells in ankylosing spondylitis. Study-wide results and limits: CD8+ cells made up the disease-linked clones, which were relatively rare in peripheral blood. There were earlier reports of some motif variants in reactive arthritis synovial fluid and blood. Blood from ankylosing spondylitis patients appeared to carry a characteristic roughly 8-variant TCR beta motif.

5'-RACE, quantitative and with molecular barcodes, yielded the TCR beta libraries. Using its own MiXCR run on the 5' RACE reads, TCRdb lists one record per CDR3 protein. Counted here are around 770,000 distinct CDR3 sequences, around a fifth occurring once; the ten biggest clones make up under 20%. This clonotype originated in a male donor with ankylosing spondylitis. The sample taken for sequencing was blood, either unsorted or a sorted T cell fraction (not recorded which).

CDR3 protein: CASSQDLPGLVTGELFF. In nucleotides, the CDR3 is TGCGCCAGCAGCCAAGATTTACCCGGACTCGTCACCGGGGAGCTGTTTTTT. The chain joins TRBV4-3 to TRBJ2-2; perhaps TRBD2 as D (5 bases). Germline assignment: CDR1 LGHNA and CDR2 YSLEER. Trimming removed 0 bases from V and 4 bases from J, with 15 bases in between. CDR3 length: 17 amino acids.